The 16 T cell receptor beta chains given below trace back to one sample, sequenced in a study of T cells after yellow fever vaccination (dated by TCRdb to about 2019). The treatment or condition label for this specimen denotes: live attenuated yellow fever vaccine strain. The method behind the library was 5' RACE. Reads for this sample came from an Illumina HiSeq 2500. TCRdb took the public reads, trimmed them with fastp at Q25, ran MiXCR for clone calling and kept in-frame beta chains. One record per CDR3 amino acid sequence lists the most common genes and DNA. The sample profile shows hundreds of thousands of distinct CDR3 sequences; approximately 9% of them were found once. The ten largest clones capture approximately 19% of the sample. The starting material was PBMCs, obtained on the day of the first yellow fever vaccination. These TCRs come from a man aged 18 to 29 who received the YFV17D yellow fever vaccine.

This clonotype appeared a single time. The V and J genes are TRBV24-1 and TRBJ2-5; TRBD1 matches at 8 bases. The CDR3 consists of 17 residues. The V segment lost 3 bases and the J segment 5 bases; nucleotides outside the gene matches: 13. CDR1 KGHDR and CDR2 SFDVKD come from the germline V gene. CDR3 protein: CATSDHPGTGRRETQYF. The CDR3, as DNA: TGTGCCACCAGTGATCATCCCGGGACAGGTCGGCGGGAGACCCAGTACTTC.

In this sample, this clonotype turned up a few times. The gene calls are TRBV2 and TRBJ1-2; the match to TRBD1 covers 7 bases. Trimming took 5 bases from V and 8 from J; bases not matched to a gene: 5. The CDR3 is 12 amino acids. From germline, CDR1 is SNHLY and CDR2 FYNNEI. CDR3 sequence (DNA): TGTGCCAGCAGTACGACAGGGAGCGGCTACACCTTC. Its translation: CASSTTGSGYTF.

This clonotype was recorded at least ten times. The chain combines TRBV7-3 with TRBJ2-3, with D unclear. The CDR3 is made up of 13 amino acids. V lost 4 bases to trimming and J lost 6 bases, with 11 bases between them. Germline CDR1 and CDR2: SGHTA and FQGTGA. The CDR3 sequence: CASSYVDWDTQYF. The CDR3 nucleotides are TGTGCCAGCAGCTACGTTGACTGGGATACGCAGTATTTT.

V is TRBV18 and J is TRBJ1-4; D remains unclear. V dropped 3 bases and J dropped 4 bases, with 12 bases sitting between them. The CDR3 has 15 residues. The germline CDR1 and CDR2 sequences are KGHSH and LQKENI. This CDR3 reads CASSPEARGNEKLFF. For the CDR3, the DNA is TGTGCCAGCTCACCGGAGGCCCGGGGTAATGAAAAACTGTTTTTT.

The sample holds many counts of this clonotype. The chain employs TRBV6-5 and TRBJ1-6; tentatively, D is TRBD1 (6 bases). Per germline, CDR1 MNHEY and CDR2 SVGAGI. This CDR3 has 11 amino acids. Deletions cut 6 bases from V and 12 bases from J, with 9 bases between. CDR3 nucleotides: TGTGCCAGCAGACAGGGTGGACCCCTCCACTTT. Translation: CASRQGGPLHF.

The rearrangement uses TRBV5-4 and TRBJ2-1; D ambiguous. V lost 3 bases and J lost 12, with 16 bases in between. From germline, CDR1 is SGHNT and CDR2 YYREEE (reference sequence). This CDR3 contains 13 residues. The CDR3 reads CASSSYEAFGQFF. CDR3 DNA sequence: TGTGCCAGCAGCTCCTATGAGGCGTTTGGGCAGTTCTTC.

The J gene is TRBJ2-5, the V gene TRBV6-2 or TRBV6-3; D possibly uses TRBD1 or TRBD2 (5 bases each). Germline V gene lookup returns CDR1 MNHEY and CDR2 SVGEGT. The CDR3 has 13 residues. V gave up 8 bases and J gave up 1 base, with 11 bases separating them. The chain's CDR3 is CASVWDLQETQYF. The CDR3, as DNA: TGTGCCAGCGTCTGGGACCTCCAAGAGACCCAGTACTTC.

In its sample, this clonotype was seen a few times. The chain couples TRBV5-1 to TRBJ1-4; D ambiguous. This CDR3 is built from 19 residues. V was pared by 4 bases and J by 7 bases, with 29 bases between. Per the germline V gene, CDR1 is SGHRS and CDR2 is YFSETQ. CDR3 nucleotide sequence: TGCGCCAGCAGCCCACGCCCATCTCTGGGTTCAAGGGCTAGTGAAAAACTGTTTTTT. Its protein product is CASSPRPSLGSRASEKLFF.

This clonotype was seen more than once but under ten times. The J gene is TRBJ2-7, the V gene TRBV12-3 or TRBV12-4; D remains unclear. Trimming removed 6 bases at V and 0 bases at J, with 12 bases between. The CDR3 runs to 14 residues. CDR3 nucleotides: TGTGCCAGCAGCCGGACGGAGAGCTCCTACGAGCAGTACTTC. This gives the protein CASSRTESSYEQYF.

The V call is TRBV6-5, the J call TRBJ1-5; 7 bases map to TRBD1. CDR1 and CDR2 (germline): MNHEY, SVGAGI. The length of the CDR3 is 14 residues. V was clipped by 5 bases and J by 6 bases; unmatched bases: 7. CDR3 region: CASSIQGTGQPQHF. CDR3 in DNA: TGTGCCAGCAGTATACAGGGGACGGGTCAGCCCCAGCATTTT.

This chain connects TRBV7-9 to TRBJ1-2; no clear D gene. With 5 bases removed from V and 3 bases from J, the gap between germline ends came to 7 bases. The CDR3 loop spans 12 amino acids. Germline V lookup: CDR1 SEHNR, CDR2 FQNEAQ (reference sequence). The CDR3 sequence: CASSTGYYGYTF. The CDR3 region has the DNA TGTGCCAGCAGCACGGGGTACTATGGCTACACCTTC. Filled out from reference TRBV7-9 and TRBJ1-2, the complete variable domain reads DTGVSQNPRHKITKRGQNVTFRCDPISEHNRLYWYRQTLGQGPEFLTYFQNEAQLEKSRLLSDRFSAERPKGSFSTLEIQRTEQGDSAMYLCASSTGYYGYTFGSGTRLTVV.

This clonotype was seen more than once but under ten times. The rearrangement links TRBV7-9 to TRBJ2-7; D may be TRBD2 (5 bases). Germline CDR1 SEHNR, CDR2 FQNEAQ (reference sequence). The CDR3 length is 12 residues. The germline V and J ends were trimmed by 1 base and 9 bases, with 10 bases remaining between them. As DNA, the CDR3 is TGTGCCAGCAGCTTAGGAAGCGGTGGGCAGTACGTC. This translates into CASSLGSGGQYV.

The CDR3 DNA is TGCGCCAGCAGAAGGGGGGACATGAACACTGAAGCTTTCTTT. Its protein product is CASRRGDMNTEAFF. The chain carries TRBV5-1 and TRBJ1-1; perhaps TRBD1 as D (6 bases). The V and J ends lost 5 bases and 0 bases respectively, with 11 bases between them. This CDR3 region has 14 residues. CDR1 and CDR2 (germline): SGHRS, YFSETQ.

A few counts support this clonotype. The rearrangement links TRBV5-1 to TRBJ1-1; 7 bases are a match to TRBD1. Germline lookup yields CDR1 SGHRS and CDR2 YFSETQ. The CDR3 is made up of 15 amino acids. The J segment lost 4 bases and the V segment lost 4 bases, leaving 10 bases of the junction unmatched. CDR3 in amino acids: CASSVGRGLGTEAFF. The CDR3 coding sequence is TGCGCCAGCAGCGTGGGAAGGGGGCTAGGCACTGAAGCTTTCTTT.

The sample holds a few counts of this clonotype. V gene TRBV7-2 combines with J gene TRBJ1-6; D unresolved. The length of the CDR3 is 16 residues. Germline V CDR1 and CDR2: SGHTA, FQGNSA. The ends were cut back, 5 bases at V and 8 bases at J, with 19 bases in the middle. The CDR3 sequence is CASSADLYPRYSPLHF. CDR3 DNA sequence: TGTGCCAGCAGCGCCGACTTGTATCCTAGATATTCACCCCTCCACTTT.

This clonotype was recorded a few times. The chain uses TRBV7-9 and TRBJ1-4; no firm D call. Germline CDR1 SEHNR, CDR2 FQNEAQ (reference sequence). There are 17 residues in the CDR3. Trimming removed 3 bases from V and 3 bases from J, with 17 bases in between. CDR3 nucleotide sequence: TGTGCCAGCAGCTTCCTAACAACCGGAATCGCTAATGAAAAACTGTTTTTT. Translation: CASSFLTTGIANEKLFF.